The sample holds many counts of the clone carrying this T cell receptor (beta chain). Its antigen is not known. The TCR beta profiling, which covered VDJ combination and CDR3 sequence, was carried out using genomic DNA as the template. In TCRdb, the reads were re-called with MiXCR into one record per CDR3 protein. The sample contains some 140,000 distinct CDR3 sequences, less than 60% of which appear only once. It was patients with CD8+CD57+ cell expansion by flow cytometry who were chosen for sequencing. No patient had been given any therapy when blood was sampled. This entry is derived from a study of CD8+CD57+ T cells in acquired aplastic anemia. Across the study: 3 to 3.5 ug was the average amount of DNA from sorted CD4+ and CD8+ cells.

Study results and caveats: Patients shared approximately 30 CD8+ CDR3 sequences with controls. Between patients and controls, CD8+ Simpson's diversity did not vary significantly.

V lost 0 bases to trimming and J lost 1 base, with 13 bases between them. CDR1 is LNHNV and CDR2 is YYDKDF in the germline V gene (reference sequence). The CDR3 contains 18 residues. The rearrangement joins TRBV15 to TRBJ1-6; possibly TRBD1 for D (5 bases). The TCR comes from a human donor with aplastic anemia. Sequenced: sorted CD4+, CD8+, or CD8+CD57+ T cells (not recorded which) from PBMCs. CDR3 in amino acids: CATSRDKGLGSYNSPLHF. The DNA for the CDR3 is TGTGCCACCAGCAGAGACAAGGGGTTGGGGTCCTATAATTCACCCCTCCACTTT.